A single T cell receptor (beta chain) is shown here with its context. Its matching antigen is unknown. The run of the v3.0 immunoSEQ assay was at survey level. Clones were read by immunoSEQ multiplex PCR, and TCRdb kept only the in-frame ones, dropping some. Here the sample spans 25,000 to 35,000 clones, roughly 96% being singletons. From germline, CDR1 is MNHEY and CDR2 SMNVEV (reference sequence). The CDR3 has 13 residues. V lost 7 bases to trimming and J lost 1 base, with 10 bases between them. The sample comes from a study of long-term antiretroviral therapy in people with HIV. Study-wide results and limits: Diversity went up after ART and still fell short of transplant donor controls. Blood dates from the mid-2000s to the late 2010s, possibly under older ART regimens.

Samples held roughly 0.95-10 million cryopreserved PBMC before DNA extraction. This clonotype originated in a man aged 25 to 40 with HIV. The chain employs TRBV27 and TRBJ1-1; D gene ambiguous. This material consisted of unsorted PBMCs, taken 5.3 years after starting antiretroviral therapy. The chain's CDR3 is CASKGLTNTEAFF. DNA of the CDR3: TGTGCCAGCAAGGGCCTGACGAACACTGAAGCTTTCTTT.